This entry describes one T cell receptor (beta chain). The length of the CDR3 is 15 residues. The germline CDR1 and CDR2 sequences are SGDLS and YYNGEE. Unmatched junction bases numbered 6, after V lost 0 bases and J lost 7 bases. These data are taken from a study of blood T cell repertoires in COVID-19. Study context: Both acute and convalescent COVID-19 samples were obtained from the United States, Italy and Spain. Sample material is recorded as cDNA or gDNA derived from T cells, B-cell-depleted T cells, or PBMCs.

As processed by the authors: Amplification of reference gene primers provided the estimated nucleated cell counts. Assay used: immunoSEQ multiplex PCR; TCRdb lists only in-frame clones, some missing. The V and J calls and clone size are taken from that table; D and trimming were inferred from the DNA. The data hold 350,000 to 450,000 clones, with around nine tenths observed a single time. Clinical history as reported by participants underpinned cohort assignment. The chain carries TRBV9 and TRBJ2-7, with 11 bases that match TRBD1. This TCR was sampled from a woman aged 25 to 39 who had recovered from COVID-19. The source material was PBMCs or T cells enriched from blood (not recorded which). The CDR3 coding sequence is TGTGCCAGCAGCGTAGCGGACAGGGGGCTCGCTGAGCAGTACTTC. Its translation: CASSVADRGLAEQYF.